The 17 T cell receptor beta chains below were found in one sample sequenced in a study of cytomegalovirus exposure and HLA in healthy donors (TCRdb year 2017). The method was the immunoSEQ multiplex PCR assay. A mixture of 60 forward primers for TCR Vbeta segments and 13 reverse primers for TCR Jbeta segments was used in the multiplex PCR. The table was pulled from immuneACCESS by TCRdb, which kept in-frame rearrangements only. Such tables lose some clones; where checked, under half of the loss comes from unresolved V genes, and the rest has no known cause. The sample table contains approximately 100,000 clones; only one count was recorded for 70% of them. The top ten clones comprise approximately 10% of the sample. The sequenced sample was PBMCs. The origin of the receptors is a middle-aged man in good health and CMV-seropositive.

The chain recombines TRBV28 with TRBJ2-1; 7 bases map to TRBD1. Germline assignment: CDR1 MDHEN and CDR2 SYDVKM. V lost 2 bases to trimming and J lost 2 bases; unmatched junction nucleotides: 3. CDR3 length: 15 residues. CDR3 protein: CASSLPGQAYNEQFF. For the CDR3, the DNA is TGTGCCAGCAGTTTACCTGGACAGGCCTACAATGAGCAGTTCTTC.

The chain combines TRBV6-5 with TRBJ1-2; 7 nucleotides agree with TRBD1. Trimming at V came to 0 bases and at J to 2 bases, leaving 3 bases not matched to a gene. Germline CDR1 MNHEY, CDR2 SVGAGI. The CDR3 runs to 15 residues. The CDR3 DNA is TGTGCCAGCAGTTACTCGACAGGGATCAACTATGGCTACACCTTC. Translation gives CASSYSTGINYGYTF.

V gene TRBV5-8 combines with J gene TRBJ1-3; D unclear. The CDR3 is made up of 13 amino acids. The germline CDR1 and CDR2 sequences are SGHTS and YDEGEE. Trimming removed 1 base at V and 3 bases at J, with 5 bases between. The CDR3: CASSLSYGNTIYF. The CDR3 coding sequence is TGTGCCAGCAGCTTGTCCTATGGAAACACCATATATTTT.

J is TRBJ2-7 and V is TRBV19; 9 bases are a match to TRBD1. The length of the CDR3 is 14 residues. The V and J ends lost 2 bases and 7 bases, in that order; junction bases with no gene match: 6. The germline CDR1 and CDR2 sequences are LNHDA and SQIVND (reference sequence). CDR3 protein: CASSITGGGGEQYF. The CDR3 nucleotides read TGTGCCAGTAGTATAACAGGGGGCGGCGGGGAGCAGTACTTC. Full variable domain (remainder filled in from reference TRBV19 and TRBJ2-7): DGGITQSPKYLFRKEGQNVTLSCEQNLNHDAMYWYRQDPGQGLRLIYYSQIVNDFQKGDIAEGYSVSREKKESFPLTVTSAQKNPTAFYLCASSITGGGGEQYFGPGTRLTVT.

For the CDR3, the DNA is TGCGCCAGCAGCCACGACAGAATCGGGTTCCAGTACTTC. This translates into CASSHDRIGFQYF. The chain carries TRBV4-3 and TRBJ2-4, with D possibly matching TRBD1 (5 bases). The germline V gene has CDR1 LGHNA and CDR2 YSLEER. V was cut by 3 bases and J by 13 bases, with 16 bases left in between. The CDR3 runs 13 residues.

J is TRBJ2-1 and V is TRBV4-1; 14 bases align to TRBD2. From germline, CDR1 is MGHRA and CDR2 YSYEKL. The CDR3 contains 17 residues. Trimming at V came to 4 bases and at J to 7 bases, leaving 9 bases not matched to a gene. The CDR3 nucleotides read TGCGCCAGCAGCCCCGGGACTAGCGGGAGTTTCGGGAATGAGCAGTTCTTC. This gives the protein CASSPGTSGSFGNEQFF.

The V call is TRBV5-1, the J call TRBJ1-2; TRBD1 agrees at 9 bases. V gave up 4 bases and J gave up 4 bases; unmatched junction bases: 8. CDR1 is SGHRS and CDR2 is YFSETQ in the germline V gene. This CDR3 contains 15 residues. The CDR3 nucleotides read TGCGCCAGCAGCGGGGGGACAGGGTGGTTCTATGGCTACACCTTC. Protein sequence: CASSGGTGWFYGYTF.

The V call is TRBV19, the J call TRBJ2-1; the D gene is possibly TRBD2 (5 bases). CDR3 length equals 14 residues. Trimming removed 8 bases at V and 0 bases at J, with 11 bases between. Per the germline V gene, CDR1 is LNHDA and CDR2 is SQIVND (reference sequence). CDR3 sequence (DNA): TGTGCCAGTCGGACGGGGAGCTCCTACAATGAGCAGTTCTTC. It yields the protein CASRTGSSYNEQFF.

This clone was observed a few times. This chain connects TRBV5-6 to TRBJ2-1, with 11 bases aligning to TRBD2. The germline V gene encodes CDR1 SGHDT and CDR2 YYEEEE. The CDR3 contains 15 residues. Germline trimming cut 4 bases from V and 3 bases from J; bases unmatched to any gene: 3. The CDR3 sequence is CASSRLAGLYNEQFF. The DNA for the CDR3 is TGTGCCAGCAGCCGACTAGCGGGACTCTACAATGAGCAGTTCTTC.

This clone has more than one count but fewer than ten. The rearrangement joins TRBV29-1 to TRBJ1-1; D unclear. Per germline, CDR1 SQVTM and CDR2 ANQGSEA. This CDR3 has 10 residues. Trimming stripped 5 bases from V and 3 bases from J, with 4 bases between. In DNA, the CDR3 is TGCAGCGTTCTCCACACTGAAGCTTTCTTT. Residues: CSVLHTEAFF.

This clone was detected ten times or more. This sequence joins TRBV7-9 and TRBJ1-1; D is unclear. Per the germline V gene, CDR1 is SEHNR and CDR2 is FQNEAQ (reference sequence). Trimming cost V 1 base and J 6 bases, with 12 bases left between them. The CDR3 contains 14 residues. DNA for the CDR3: TGTGCCAGCAGCTTAGTTGCGTCGAGGGCTGAAGCTTTCTTT. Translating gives CASSLVASRAEAFF.

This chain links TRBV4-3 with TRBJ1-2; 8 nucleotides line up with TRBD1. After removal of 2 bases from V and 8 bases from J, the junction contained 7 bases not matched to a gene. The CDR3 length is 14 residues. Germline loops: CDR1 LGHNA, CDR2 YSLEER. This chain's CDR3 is CASSQRTGPYGYTF. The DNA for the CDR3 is TGCGCCAGCAGCCAACGGACAGGGCCATACGGCTACACCTTC.

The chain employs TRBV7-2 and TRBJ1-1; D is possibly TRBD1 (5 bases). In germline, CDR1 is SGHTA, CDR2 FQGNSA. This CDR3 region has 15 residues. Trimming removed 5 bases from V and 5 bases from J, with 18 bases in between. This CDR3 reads CASSPRQSDGTEAFF. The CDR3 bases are TGTGCCAGCAGCCCACGACAGAGCGATGGGACTGAAGCTTTCTTT.

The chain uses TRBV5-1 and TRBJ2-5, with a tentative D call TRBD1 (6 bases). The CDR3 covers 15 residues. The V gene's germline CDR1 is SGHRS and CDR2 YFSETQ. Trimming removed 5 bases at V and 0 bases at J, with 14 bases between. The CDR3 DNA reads TGCGCCAGCAGAAACCAGGGGACCTACCAAGAGACCCAGTACTTC. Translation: CASRNQGTYQETQYF.

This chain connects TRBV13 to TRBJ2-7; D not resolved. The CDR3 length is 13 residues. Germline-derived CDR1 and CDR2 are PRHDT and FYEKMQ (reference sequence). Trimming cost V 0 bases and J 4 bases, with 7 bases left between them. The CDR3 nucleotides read TGTGCCAGCAGCTTAGGCCGCAGGTACGAGCAGTACGTC. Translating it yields CASSLGRRYEQYV.

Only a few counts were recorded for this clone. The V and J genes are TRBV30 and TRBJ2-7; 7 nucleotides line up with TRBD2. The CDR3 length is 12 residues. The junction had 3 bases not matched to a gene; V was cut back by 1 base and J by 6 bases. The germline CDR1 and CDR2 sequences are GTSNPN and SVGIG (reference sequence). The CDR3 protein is CAWSAPGGEQYV. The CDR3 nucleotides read TGTGCCTGGAGTGCCCCGGGAGGCGAGCAGTACGTC.

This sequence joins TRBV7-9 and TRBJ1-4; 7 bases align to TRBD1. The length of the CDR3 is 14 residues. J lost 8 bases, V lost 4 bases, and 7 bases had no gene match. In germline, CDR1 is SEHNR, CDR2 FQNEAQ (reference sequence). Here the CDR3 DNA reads TGTGCCAGCAGCTCGAATACAGGGGTCGAAAAACTGTTTTTT. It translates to CASSSNTGVEKLFF.